This note documents a single T cell receptor (beta chain) sequence. The antigen is unknown. Repertoires were generated with immunoSEQ multiplex PCR, while TCRdb's copy carries only in-frame clones and drops some. The sample records 50,000 to 65,000 clones, about four fifths being singletons. Germline CDR1 is MGHDK and CDR2 is SYGVNS. This CDR3 contains 14 residues. Deletions cut 7 bases from V and 1 base from J, with 13 bases between. These data are taken from a study of T cells in localized non-small cell lung cancer. Study conclusions and caveats: Measurement of T cell clonality placed uninvolved adjacent lung highest, above the level in tumor. The study sequenced only one region of the tumor. As a result, intratumor heterogeneity could not be excluded and remains possible. With higher T cell density in blood came longer overall survival.

The sequencing here drew on PBMCs, taken before any cancer treatment. The gene calls are TRBV25-1 and TRBJ1-1; unclear D gene. The receptor's source is a man aged 40 to 70 with stage II lung adenocarcinoma. CDR3 sequence reads: CASIPFGSNTEAFF. As DNA, the CDR3 is TGTGCCAGCATCCCCTTTGGGTCGAACACTGAAGCTTTCTTT.